One and the same sample provided the 15 T cell receptor beta chains below, sequenced in a study of T-cell memory formation after mild COVID-19. TCRdb reprocessed the 5' RACE reads via MiXCR and lists one record per CDR3 protein. The sample comprises 120,000 to 150,000 distinct CDR3 sequences, 14% to 15% of which are singletons, and about 26% rests with the top ten. The sequenced material came from PBMCs or a T cell subset sorted from them (not recorded which). The receptors originated from an adult woman who had mild COVID-19 (a few samples of this study predate the infection). Cell type and time point are not known.

This clonotype was observed a handful of times. The rearrangement links TRBV7-9 to TRBJ1-4; the D is unclear. Between the trimmed V and J ends, which lost 1 base and 6 bases, there was a span of 12 bases. This CDR3 region has 15 residues. The germline V gene has CDR1 SEHNR and CDR2 FQNEAQ (reference sequence). CDR3 amino acids: CASSLVFGKDEKLFF. CDR3 nucleotides: TGTGCCAGCAGCTTAGTTTTCGGGAAGGATGAAAAACTGTTTTTT.

This clonotype was seen a handful of times. The CDR3 here is CSVPTGYGYTF. The CDR3 DNA follows: TGCAGCGTCCCCACGGGTTATGGCTACACCTTC. The chain recombines TRBV29-1 with TRBJ1-2; D is undetermined. V lost 6 bases and J lost 5, with 10 bases in between. CDR3 length: 11 residues. Germline CDR1 and CDR2: SQVTM and ANQGSEA.

This clonotype was recorded a few times. The chain joins TRBV20-1 to TRBJ1-1; weak D call: TRBD1 (6 bases). The V end was cut by 1 base, the J end by 1 base, with 10 bases between. CDR1 is DFQATT and CDR2 is SNEGSKA in the germline V gene (reference sequence). There are 14 residues in the CDR3. The DNA of the CDR3 is TGCAGTGCTAGAGCCCCGGACAGGAACACTGAAGCTTTCTTT. It yields the protein CSARAPDRNTEAFF.

This clonotype was observed at least ten times. The rearrangement uses TRBV12-3 or TRBV12-4 and TRBJ2-3; D is perhaps TRBD1 or TRBD2 (6 bases each). The CDR3 contains 13 residues. V lost 6 bases and J 6 bases, leaving 13 bases between the germline ends. CDR3 coding DNA: TGTGCCAGCAGCTGGTCGGGGGCCGATACGCAGTATTTT. Translation gives CASSWSGADTQYF.

V gene TRBV29-1 combines with J gene TRBJ1-4; a possible D gene is TRBD1 (6 bases). Deletions cut 3 bases from V and 7 bases from J, with 12 bases between. There are 13 residues in the CDR3. Germline V CDR1 and CDR2: SQVTM, ANQGSEA. The CDR3 reads CSVDGGVGEKLFF. The CDR3, as DNA: TGCAGCGTTGACGGGGGCGTGGGTGAAAAACTGTTTTTT.

This clonotype was detected only a few times. V is TRBV21-1 and J is TRBJ2-1; TRBD1, the D gene given by the table, was not confirmed from the DNA. TRBV21-1 is a listed pseudogene. This CDR3 contains 17 residues. CDR3 sequence (DNA): TGTGCCAGCAGCAAAGCGCTTTCTGTCGGACACGACAATGAGCAGTTCTTC. It specifies CASSKALSVGHDNEQFF.

This clonotype was recorded a few times. The rearrangement joins TRBV25-1 to TRBJ1-1; the D gene is possibly TRBD1 (5 bases). The germline V gene has CDR1 MGHDK and CDR2 SYGVNS. The V gene lost 8 bases and the J gene lost 6 bases, with 16 bases spanning the gap. The CDR3 is made up of 13 amino acids. CDR3 protein: CASSSGPGSEAFF. The CDR3 DNA reads as TGTGCCAGCTCGTCGGGACCAGGCTCTGAAGCTTTCTTT.

The chain links TRBV6-1 to TRBJ2-7, with a tentative D call TRBD2 (6 bases). The CDR3 has 13 amino acids. V dropped 2 bases and J dropped 4 bases, with 9 bases sitting between them. Germline V gene lookup returns CDR1 MNHNS and CDR2 SASEGT. The CDR3 region has the DNA TGTGCCAGCAGTGAAACGGGACTTTACGAGCAGTACTTC. Amino acid sequence: CASSETGLYEQYF.

The rearrangement joins TRBV20-1 to TRBJ2-7; maybe TRBD1 (6 bases). V lost 0 bases, J lost 6 bases, and 15 bases lay in between. Germline-derived CDR1 and CDR2 are DFQATT and SNEGSKA (reference sequence). CDR3 length equals 14 residues. CDR3 region: CSARDPGAIGEQYF. CDR3 in DNA: TGCAGTGCTAGAGATCCAGGGGCTATCGGCGAGCAGTACTTC.

A few counts support this clonotype. The V and J genes are TRBV6-5 and TRBJ2-5; D remains unclear. The germline V and J ends were trimmed by 7 bases and 4 bases, with 7 bases remaining between them. Germline CDR1 reads MNHEY; CDR2 reads SVGAGI. The CDR3 extends over 11 amino acids. The CDR3 nucleotides are TGTGCCAGCAACCTAGGAGAGACCCAGTACTTC. Translation: CASNLGETQYF.

This chain links TRBV4-3 with TRBJ2-7, with 7 bases aligning to TRBD1. The CDR3 runs to 13 residues. V shed 4 bases and J 4 bases; nucleotides not matched to a gene: 4. Germline CDR1 is LGHNA and CDR2 is YSLEER. The CDR3 protein is CASSPDREYEQYF. In nucleotides, the CDR3 is TGCGCCAGCAGCCCCGACAGGGAATACGAGCAGTACTTC.

The chain recombines TRBV15 with TRBJ1-6; 9 bases are shared with TRBD1. CDR1 and CDR2 (germline): LNHNV, YYDKDF (reference sequence). V trimming: 3 bases; J trimming: 8 bases; junction bases outside the gene matches: 8. The CDR3 covers 16 residues. The CDR3 DNA is TGTGCCACCAGCAGCCAGTCTTGGGACAGGGATTCACCCCTCCACTTT. It is translated as CATSSQSWDRDSPLHF.

As DNA, the CDR3 is TGTGCCAGCAGTGTGGGGGGCGCTGGAAACACCATATATTTT. It is translated as CASSVGGAGNTIYF. This chain links TRBV2 with TRBJ1-3; D is perhaps TRBD1 (6 bases). Looked up from germline, CDR1 is SNHLY and CDR2 is FYNNEI. V lost 4 bases, J lost 2 bases, and 9 bases lay in between. The CDR3 has 14 residues.

The V call is TRBV19, the J call TRBJ2-1; 10 nucleotides agree with TRBD2. Germline loops: CDR1 LNHDA, CDR2 SQIVND (reference sequence). The CDR3 is 15 residues long. The junction had 10 bases not matched to a gene; V was cut back by 5 bases and J by 9 bases. CDR3 sequence (DNA): TGTGCCAGTAGTGCTCTAGCGGGAGTCTCTGGTGAGCAGTTCTTC. This sequence encodes CASSALAGVSGEQFF. Full variable domain (remainder filled in from reference TRBV19 and TRBJ2-1): DGGITQSPKYLFRKEGQNVTLSCEQNLNHDAMYWYRQDPGQGLRLIYYSQIVNDFQKGDIAEGYSVSREKKESFPLTVTSAQKNPTAFYLCASSALAGVSGEQFFGPGTRLTVL.

V gene TRBV27 combines with J gene TRBJ2-7, with 11 bases identical to TRBD2. Unmatched junction bases numbered 3, after V lost 2 bases and J lost 0 bases. CDR1 is MNHEY and CDR2 is SMNVEV in the germline V gene (reference sequence). The CDR3 runs to 16 residues. CDR3 residues: CASSLLSGGDSYEQYF. DNA for the CDR3: TGTGCCAGCAGTTTACTTAGCGGGGGGGACTCCTACGAGCAGTACTTC.